This section outlines one TCR beta chain sequence together with its context. Its antigen is currently not known. Base qualities are missing; no much larger clone stands one base away. The data derive from a study of blood T cell repertoires in COVID-19 (dated by TCRdb to the early 2020s). Notes on the research overall: Collaborator samples came from the United States, Italy and Spain and covered acute and convalescent phases of COVID-19. The prospective study material was composed of cDNA or gDNA derived from T cells, B-cell-depleted T cells, or PBMCs. Subjects who had been exposed to COVID-19, were actively infected with it, or had recovered from it provided the deeply sampled blood TCRbeta repertoires that made up the dataset. The repertoires were released in a freely available public database meant as a resource for research on the immune response to SARS-CoV-2. Samples came from the ongoing ImmuneRACE study (first 160 participants) plus 1,254 subjects from 6 global collaborators. Nearly every sample came with metadata listing a de-identified subject ID, COVID-19 status, age in years and sex. Where available, HLA class I and class II types were taken from metadata supplied by the sample provider and were not determined by assay-based typing.

The paper as a whole reports these results and caveats: Clinical and demographic metadata were provided uncurated, with the amount varying by source and participant.

The CDR3 goes from the cysteine to the phenylalanine over 15 residues. This entry keeps only the CDR3 DNA: 45 bases, framed from base 1. V and J are trimmed by 3 bases and 5 bases, and the gene matches miss 8 bases of the junction. The germline V gene provides CDR1 ENHRY and CDR2 SYGVKD. Another Seattle source contributed samples from volunteer blood donors who had recovered from COVID-19. The collaborating institutions used their own protocols to collect whole blood in K2EDTA tubes. Collaborator samples were shipped for TCRbeta analysis as frozen whole blood, isolated PBMCs, or DNA extracted from either sample type. TCRbeta CDR3 regions were amplified from genomic DNA by means of the immunoSEQ Assay, a bias-controlled multiplex PCR. The paper's data handling went like this. Nucleated cell counts per sample were estimated from amplification of reference gene primers within the assay. Sequence reads were collapsed and filtered to measure the absolute abundance of every unique TCRbeta CDR3 rearrangement. For each sample, productive Simpson clonality was calculated by taking the square root of Simpson's diversity index across productive rearrangements. Not all clones reach the TCRdb copy of this immuneACCESS table, which keeps in-frame sequences only. Checked studies attribute under half of the gap to unresolved V genes and leave the rest unexplained. The V and J calls and clone size were taken over from that table, and D and trimming were inferred from the DNA. For this sample there are about 320,000 clones; more than 70% appear just once. The ten largest clonotypes hold under 8% of the sample.

The TCR originated in a man between 18 and 29 years old who had recovered from COVID-19. Sequenced input: peripheral blood. The chain is made from TRBV10-3 and TRBJ1-1, and 8 junction bases match TRBD1. Here is the DNA: TGTGCCATCAGTGAATCCGCAGGGGGCAGGACTGAAGCTTTCTTT. This gives the protein CAISESAGGRTEAFF.